This TCR beta chain was identified during a study of blood T cell repertoires in COVID-19. Study at large: Samples of COVID-19 (acute and convalescent) were obtained from the United States, Italy and Spain. Sources were T cells, B-cell-depleted T cells, or PBMCs; the material itself was cDNA or gDNA.

As originally analysed: Estimation of nucleated cell counts was performed using reference gene primer amplification. Assay: immunoSEQ multiplex PCR; the TCRdb copy retains only in-frame clones and omits some. V and J calls and clone size are those listed in that table; D and trimming were worked out from the DNA. The top ten clones hold about 8.1% of a sample with over 65,000 clones, just over 85% of them seen once. This clone was counted only a few times. This CDR3 spans 15 amino acids. Germline lookup yields CDR1 MDHEN and CDR2 SYDVKM. Trimming cost V 5 bases and J 0 bases, with 13 bases left between them.

This clonotype was obtained from a man aged 25 to 40 with acute or convalescent COVID-19. The chain couples TRBV28 to TRBJ1-2; D remains unclear. Material for sequencing was peripheral blood. CDR3 sequence reads: CASSLSFPANYGYTF. In DNA, the CDR3 is TGTGCCAGCAGTCTATCCTTCCCAGCTAACTATGGCTACACCTTC.